Shown below are 17 T cell receptor beta chains from a single sample sequenced in a study of T cell changes during pregnancy in multiple sclerosis. Data came from immunoSEQ multiplex PCR; TCRdb stores just in-frame clones and leaves some out. Seen here are tens of thousands of clones, 85% to 95% observed once, and the top ten hold 3.5% to 5%. The specimen was CD8+ T cells from peripheral blood mononuclear cells, collected in the first trimester of pregnancy. These receptors were collected from a female donor with multiple sclerosis, enrolled in a pregnancy study.

The chain carries TRBV19 and TRBJ2-2; TRBD1 matches at 8 bases. The CDR3 runs to 14 residues. Trimming removed 5 bases from V and 7 bases from J; junction bases left unmatched: 6. Germline-derived CDR1 and CDR2 are LNHDA and SQIVND (reference sequence). The CDR3 bases are TGTGCCAGTAGTGGACAGGGTTATGTCGGGGAGCTGTTTTTT. Protein sequence: CASSGQGYVGELFF.

The DNA for the CDR3 is TGTGCCAGCAGCTTAATACAGACTAATGAAAAACTGTTTTTT. Its translation is CASSLIQTNEKLFF. V and J are TRBV11-2 and TRBJ1-4; D ambiguous. The CDR3 covers 14 residues. V lost 2 bases and J 2 bases, leaving 6 bases between the germline ends. Looked up from germline, CDR1 is SGHAT and CDR2 is FQNNGV.

This chain connects TRBV5-5 to TRBJ2-7; D might be TRBD1 (6 bases). V was clipped by 3 bases and J by 0 bases, with 13 bases between them. From germline, CDR1 is SGHKS and CDR2 YYEKEE (reference sequence). The CDR3 spans 15 residues. CDR3 DNA: TGTGCCAGCAGCTCCACAGGGAGCGCCTCCTACGAGCAGTACTTC. This gives the protein CASSSTGSASYEQYF.

The rearrangement links TRBV28 to TRBJ1-1; 8 positions match TRBD1. The germline CDR1 and CDR2 sequences are MDHEN and SYDVKM. This CDR3 comprises 16 residues. With 1 base clipped from V and 0 bases from J, the junction kept 4 bases outside the gene matches. The CDR3 loop is CASSLYQGALNTEAFF. The CDR3 bases are TGTGCCAGCAGTTTATACCAGGGGGCGCTGAACACTGAAGCTTTCTTT.

Only a few counts were recorded for this clone. The gene calls are TRBV4-3 and TRBJ1-1; tentative D call: TRBD1 (5 bases). The CDR3 runs 16 residues. The V and J ends lost 3 bases and 2 bases respectively, with 16 bases between them. Germline V gene lookup returns CDR1 LGHNA and CDR2 YSLEER. The CDR3, as DNA: TGCGCCAGCAGCCAGGGGTTGGGGGGTCTTAACACTGAAGCTTTCTTT. Protein product: CASSQGLGGLNTEAFF.

This clone came up once. This sequence joins TRBV2 and TRBJ2-2; TRBD2 matches at 8 bases. The germline V gene encodes CDR1 SNHLY and CDR2 FYNNEI. The V gene end was trimmed by 3 bases and the J gene end by 3 bases; junction bases not matched to a gene: 9. The CDR3 has 17 amino acids. The CDR3 coding sequence is TGTGCCAGCAGTGATCAAGTAGCGGGATATTACACCGGGGAGCTGTTTTTT. It encodes CASSDQVAGYYTGELFF.

CDR3 sequence (DNA): TGTGCCAGTAGTATCTGGACAGGGGTGAATGAGCAGTTCTTC. Protein sequence: CASSIWTGVNEQFF. The chain links TRBV19 to TRBJ2-1, with TRBD1 matching over 9 bases. Unmatched junction bases numbered 4, after V lost 3 bases and J lost 7 bases. The germline gives CDR1 LNHDA, CDR2 SQIVND (reference sequence). The CDR3 spans 14 residues.

This clone was observed a few times. This chain uses TRBV5-1 with TRBJ1-1, with 7 positions matching TRBD1. V trimming: 4 bases; J trimming: 3 bases; junction bases outside the gene matches: 3. Germline assignment: CDR1 SGHRS and CDR2 YFSETQ. CDR3 length: 13 residues. This CDR3 is CASSLDRYTEAFF. The CDR3 DNA reads TGCGCCAGCAGCCTGGACAGGTACACTGAAGCTTTCTTT.

The chain couples TRBV10-3 to TRBJ2-7; maybe TRBD1 (5 bases). CDR3 length: 15 residues. Germline-derived CDR1 and CDR2 are ENHRY and SYGVKD. V was pared by 4 bases and J by 0 bases, with 13 bases between. CDR3: CAISGQNENSYEQYF. CDR3 coding DNA: TGTGCCATCAGTGGACAGAACGAAAACTCCTACGAGCAGTACTTC.

The chain couples TRBV4-2 to TRBJ2-1, with D possibly being TRBD1 (5 bases). The CDR3 spans 15 residues. The ends were cut back, 0 bases at V and 9 bases at J, with 15 bases in the middle. CDR1 is LGHNA, CDR2 YNFKEQ, per germline. CDR3 loop: CASSQEEGQGGEQFF. CDR3 DNA: TGTGCCAGCAGCCAAGAGGAAGGCCAGGGTGGTGAGCAGTTCTTC.

The V gene is TRBV11-2, the J gene TRBJ2-7, with D perhaps matching TRBD2 (5 bases). The germline V gene has CDR1 SGHAT and CDR2 FQNNGV. There are 14 residues in the CDR3. Trimming shortened V by 1 base and J by 0 bases, and 7 bases separated the two germline ends. The chain's CDR3 is CASSLGAGSYEQYF. DNA of the CDR3: TGTGCCAGCAGCTTAGGGGCGGGCTCCTACGAGCAGTACTTC.

This clone counts as medium-sized. The chain couples TRBV9 to TRBJ1-5; 9 bases match TRBD1. Germline V gene data show CDR1 as SGDLS and CDR2 as YYNGEE. This CDR3 spans 16 amino acids. J was trimmed by 4 bases and V by 0 bases; bases with no gene match: 5. The DNA of the CDR3 is TGTGCCAGCAGCGTAGCGTACAGGGGGCCAAATCAGCCCCAGCATTTT. Translated, it gives CASSVAYRGPNQPQHF.

This rearrangement joins TRBV2 to TRBJ1-5; D not certain. This CDR3 has 15 residues. Looked up from germline, CDR1 is SNHLY and CDR2 is FYNNEI. Trimming removed 3 bases at V and 0 bases at J, with 9 bases between. This CDR3 is CASSENSYSNQPQHF. CDR3 DNA: TGTGCCAGCAGTGAGAACAGTTATAGCAATCAGCCCCAGCATTTT. Full variable domain (outside the CDR3, taken from reference TRBV2 and TRBJ1-5): EPEVTQTPSHQVTQMGQEVILRCVPISNHLYFYWYRQILGQKVEFLVSFYNNEISEKSEIFDDQFSVERPDGSNFTLKIRSTKLEDSAMYFCASSENSYSNQPQHFGDGTRLSIL.

Worth noting for this clone: The limits of the CDR3 on the DNA are not certain, so only TCRdb's listed CDR3 is given. This chain connects TRBV21-1 to TRBJ2-6; TRBD1 is the table's D call and was not checked against the DNA. TRBV21-1 is a listed pseudogene. Inclusive of both ends, the CDR3 amounts to 17 amino acids. CDR3 loop: CASNVGQGAWGANVLTF.

V gene TRBV25-1 combines with J gene TRBJ2-1; possibly TRBD2 for D (7 bases). Trimming cost V 3 bases and J 7 bases, with 16 bases left between them. The CDR3 length is 15 residues. Germline lookup yields CDR1 MGHDK and CDR2 SYGVNS. This CDR3 is CASSDLRGGENEQFF. CDR3 in DNA: TGTGCCAGCAGTGACCTGAGAGGGGGGGAAAATGAGCAGTTCTTC.

This clone was picked up one time. J is TRBJ1-2 and V is TRBV11-2, with D unclear. CDR3 length: 14 amino acids. V was pared by 5 bases and J by 1 base, with 11 bases between. Germline V lookup: CDR1 SGHAT, CDR2 FQNNGV. DNA for the CDR3: TGTGCCAGCAGCGGTTTTGAGGTTAACTATGGCTACACCTTC. Translating it yields CASSGFEVNYGYTF.

The chain is built from TRBV2 and TRBJ2-1; D possibly corresponds to TRBD1 (6 bases). Per germline, CDR1 SNHLY and CDR2 FYNNEI. The germline V and J ends were trimmed by 8 bases and 1 base, with 6 bases remaining between them. This CDR3 is built from 12 residues. CDR3 in DNA: TGTGCCAGCCAGGGGTCCTACAATGAGCAGTTCTTC. It specifies CASQGSYNEQFF.